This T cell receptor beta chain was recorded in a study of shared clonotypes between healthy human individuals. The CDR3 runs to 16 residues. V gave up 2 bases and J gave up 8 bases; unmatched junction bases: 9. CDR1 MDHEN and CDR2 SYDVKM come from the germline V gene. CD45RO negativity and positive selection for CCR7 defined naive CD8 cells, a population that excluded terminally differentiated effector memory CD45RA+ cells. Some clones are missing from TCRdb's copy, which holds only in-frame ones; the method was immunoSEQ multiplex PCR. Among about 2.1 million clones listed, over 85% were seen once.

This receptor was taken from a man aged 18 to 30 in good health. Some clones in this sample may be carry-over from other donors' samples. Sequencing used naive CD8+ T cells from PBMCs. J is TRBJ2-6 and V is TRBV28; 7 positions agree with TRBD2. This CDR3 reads CASSLVLARYPNVLTF. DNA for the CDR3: TGTGCCAGCAGTTTAGTACTAGCGAGGTATCCCAACGTCCTGACTTTC.